This T cell receptor beta chain was identified in a study of T cell repertoires in cytomegalovirus infection. About the research overall: Shared public TCR beta signatures pointed to both CMV infection and a matching HLA type.

Turning to this clonotype: What it recognizes is unknown.

TCRdb reanalysed the reads using MiXCR and keeps one entry per CDR3 protein. The sample lists 150,000 to 190,000 distinct CDR3 sequences, 23% occurring once. Study-wide findings and caveats: Public TCR beta family frequency separated CMV-and-HLA carriers, including in an independent cohort. In two of eight donors, the top clonotype was HLA-C-restricted CMV-specific.

The TCR comes from a human donor in good health (CMV status not recorded). Some clones in this sample may be carry-over from other donors' samples. Source material: PBMCs.

CDR3 in DNA: TGTGCCAGCAGTTCAGGGGGCGTTCAGCCCCAGCATTTT. As protein: CASSSGGVQPQHF. The V and J genes are TRBV7-8 and TRBJ1-5, with 8 bases aligning to TRBD1. The V segment lost 6 bases and the J segment 6 bases; nucleotides outside the gene matches: 4. CDR3 length: 13 amino acids. Per the germline V gene, CDR1 is SGHVS and CDR2 is FQNEAQ.